Below, 16 T cell receptor beta chains from the same sample are listed, as sequenced in a study of T cell responses to AZD1222 COVID-19 vaccine. TCRdb keeps only in-frame clones here, not all; method: immunoSEQ multiplex PCR. Of around 120,000 clones listed, approximately 90% are singletons. Sequencing used peripheral blood, obtained on day 0 of AZD1222 vaccination. The receptors here all came from an adult in good health.

The rearrangement joins TRBV4-1 to TRBJ1-1; D uncertain. Germline assignment: CDR1 MGHRA and CDR2 YSYEKL. V was shortened by 3 bases and J by 5 bases, with 13 bases between the two germline ends. The CDR3 extends over 14 amino acids. The CDR3 bases are TGCGCCAGCAGCCAGGATTGGCTTTTGACTGAAGCTTTCTTT. It translates to CASSQDWLLTEAFF.

The genes are TRBV12-3 or TRBV12-4 and TRBJ2-2; D is uncertain. Trimming cost V 7 bases and J 7 bases, with 13 bases left between them. The CDR3 length is 13 residues. The CDR3 spells CASTLMEGGELFF. The CDR3 DNA reads as TGTGCCAGCACCCTCATGGAAGGCGGGGAGCTGTTTTTT.

The chain combines TRBV27 with TRBJ1-1; the D gene is possibly TRBD1 (5 bases). The CDR3 consists of 15 residues. Trimming removed 3 bases at V and 4 bases at J, with 15 bases between. Germline CDR1 MNHEY, CDR2 SMNVEV (reference sequence). CDR3 in amino acids: CASSFRQRGVTEAFF. The DNA of the CDR3 is TGTGCCAGCAGTTTTCGCCAGCGGGGGGTCACTGAAGCTTTCTTT.

This clone was counted a few times. Other DNA sequences in this specimen translate into the identical CDR3. This chain's CDR3 is CASSWGTEGNEQFF. CDR3 sequence (DNA): TGTGCCAGCAGCTGGGGGACGGAGGGGAATGAGCAGTTCTTC. This chain connects TRBV5-5 to TRBJ2-1, with D possibly matching TRBD2 (6 bases). CDR1 is SGHKS and CDR2 is YYEKEE in the germline V gene (reference sequence). Trimming left V 3 bases short and J 7 bases short, with 14 bases between. The CDR3 runs 14 residues.

The gene calls are TRBV20-1 and TRBJ2-7; D may match TRBD1 or TRBD2 (6 bases each). The CDR3 is made up of 14 amino acids. Germline V CDR1 and CDR2: DFQATT, SNEGSKA (reference sequence). The V and J ends lost 3 bases and 2 bases respectively, with 14 bases between them. This CDR3 reads CSASYGGPTYEQYF. CDR3 DNA sequence: TGCAGTGCTAGTTACGGGGGCCCGACCTACGAGCAGTACTTC.

This sequence joins TRBV12-3 or TRBV12-4 and TRBJ2-5; TRBD2 might be the D (5 bases). This CDR3 is 13 amino acids long. Trimming removed 3 bases at V and 5 bases at J, with 10 bases between. The CDR3 bases are TGTGCCAGCAGTTTCGGGGAAGGGGAGACCCAGTACTTC. Translated, it gives CASSFGEGETQYF.

The chain couples TRBV5-1 to TRBJ1-3; a weak D match, TRBD1 (5 bases). Between the trimmed V and J ends, which lost 0 bases and 8 bases, there was a span of 9 bases. CDR1 is SGHRS and CDR2 is YFSETQ in the germline V gene. The CDR3 extends over 13 amino acids. The chain's CDR3 is CASSLGRDDTIYF. The CDR3 region has the DNA TGCGCCAGCAGCTTGGGCAGGGATGACACCATATATTTT.

The chain recombines TRBV25-1 with TRBJ1-1; maybe TRBD1 (5 bases). V was cut by 6 bases and J by 0 bases, with 14 bases left in between. This CDR3 has 15 amino acids. Germline V CDR1 and CDR2: MGHDK, SYGVNS. CDR3 coding DNA: TGTGCCAGCAGGAGGAGAGGGGCCATGAACACTGAAGCTTTCTTT. Amino acid sequence: CASRRRGAMNTEAFF.

The J gene is TRBJ2-7, the V gene TRBV10-1, with D perhaps matching TRBD1 (6 bases). The V and J ends lost 6 bases and 1 base respectively, with 16 bases between them. Germline CDR1 WNHNN, CDR2 SYGVQD (reference sequence). The CDR3 is made up of 15 amino acids. The DNA of the CDR3 is TGCGCCAGCAGCTCGGACGGGACAAAGTCCTACGAGCAGTACTTC. It specifies CASSSDGTKSYEQYF.

The rearrangement joins TRBV6-4 to TRBJ1-1, with 10 bases that match TRBD1. The V segment lost 3 bases and the J segment 5 bases; nucleotides outside the gene matches: 6. The CDR3 loop spans 15 amino acids. Germline lookup yields CDR1 MRHNA and CDR2 SNTAGT. CDR3: CASSEGWDRGTEAFF. CDR3 nucleotides: TGTGCCAGCAGTGAAGGGTGGGACAGGGGAACTGAAGCTTTCTTT.

This chain links TRBV7-9 with TRBJ1-2; TRBD1 aligns across 8 bases. V shed 5 bases and J 3 bases; nucleotides not matched to a gene: 8. The CDR3 has 15 residues. Germline V CDR1 and CDR2: SEHNR, FQNEAQ (reference sequence). The CDR3 loop reads CASSPDRDEYYGYTF. The CDR3 DNA follows: TGTGCCAGCAGCCCGGACAGGGACGAGTACTATGGCTACACCTTC. Combining the CDR3 with reference TRBV7-9 and TRBJ1-2 gives the whole variable domain DTGVSQNPRHKITKRGQNVTFRCDPISEHNRLYWYRQTLGQGPEFLTYFQNEAQLEKSRLLSDRFSAERPKGSFSTLEIQRTEQGDSAMYLCASSPDRDEYYGYTFGSGTRLTVV.

V is TRBV27 and J is TRBJ2-1; 12 bases line up with TRBD2. The germline CDR1 and CDR2 sequences are MNHEY and SMNVEV (reference sequence). The CDR3 extends over 19 amino acids. Trimming removed 4 bases from V and 3 bases from J; junction bases left unmatched: 13. The CDR3 region has the DNA TGTGCCAGCAGTTGGGTCGGTGGGCTAGCGGGAGGGCTCTACAATGAGCAGTTCTTC. Encoded protein: CASSWVGGLAGGLYNEQFF.

The chain recombines TRBV4-3 with TRBJ1-5; TRBD1 aligns across 7 bases. Losses at the gene ends were 4 bases for V and 1 base for J; bases not matched to a gene: 4. Germline V CDR1 and CDR2: LGHNA, YSLEER. This CDR3 has 15 residues. CDR3 in DNA: TGCGCCAGCAGCCTAGGGGGCGGGAGCAATCAGCCCCAGCATTTT. Translating it yields CASSLGGGSNQPQHF.

The chain is built from TRBV9 and TRBJ1-3; D uncertain. With 3 bases removed from V and 2 bases from J, the gap between germline ends came to 12 bases. Germline lookup yields CDR1 SGDLS and CDR2 YYNGEE. The CDR3 loop spans 15 amino acids. The CDR3 DNA sequence: TGTGCCAGCAGCGGAGATACGGTCGCTGGAAACACCATATATTTT. This translates into CASSGDTVAGNTIYF. Full variable domain (missing parts from reference TRBV9 and TRBJ1-3): DSGVTQTPKHLITATGQRVTLRCSPRSGDLSVYWYQQSLDQGLQFLIQYYNGEERAKGNILERFSAQQFPDLHSELNLSSLELGDSALYFCASSGDTVAGNTIYFGEGSWLTVV.

V and J are TRBV20-1 and TRBJ2-5; 8 positions agree with TRBD2. With 7 bases clipped from V and 5 bases from J, the junction kept 3 bases outside the gene matches. CDR3 size: 11 residues. Germline V lookup: CDR1 DFQATT, CDR2 SNEGSKA (reference sequence). The CDR3 DNA is TGCAGTGAACTAGCGGCCGAGACCCAGTACTTC. Encoded protein: CSELAAETQYF.

This clone was counted a few times. The chain recombines TRBV7-2 with TRBJ2-2, with D possibly TRBD1 on 6 matching bases. Germline CDR1 reads SGHTA; CDR2 reads FQGNSA. Trimming cost V 5 bases and J 3 bases, with 10 bases left between them. This CDR3 has 14 amino acids. The CDR3 is CASSQQGHTGELFF. The CDR3 nucleotides are TGTGCCAGCAGCCAACAGGGACACACCGGGGAGCTGTTTTTT.